The 29 T cell receptor beta chains in this list originate from one sample, sequenced in a study of control samples from healthy donors and cancer patients. Method: immunoSEQ multiplex PCR; TCRdb's copy keeps in-frame clones and lacks some. The data show roughly 370,000 clones, around nine tenths seen once. Sequenced sample: PBMCs. The receptors originated from a man aged 40-49 years with head and neck cancer.

V and J are TRBV7-3 and TRBJ2-3; a weak D match, TRBD1 (6 bases). CDR1 SGHTA and CDR2 FQGTGA come from the germline V gene. V gave up 4 bases and J gave up 2 bases, with 22 bases separating them. The CDR3 runs to 18 residues. The CDR3 here is CASSSAPTGPILTDTQYF. In DNA, the CDR3 is TGTGCCAGCAGCTCCGCCCCCACAGGGCCTATCCTCACAGATACGCAGTATTTT.

The chain links TRBV7-9 to TRBJ1-1; D call uncertain. The CDR3 totals 11 residues. Germline V lookup: CDR1 SEHNR, CDR2 FQNEAQ (reference sequence). The V and J ends lost 5 bases and 6 bases respectively, with 7 bases between them. CDR3 residues: CASSAFSEAFF. The CDR3, as DNA: TGTGCCAGCAGCGCGTTTTCTGAAGCTTTCTTT.

The chain employs TRBV11-2 and TRBJ1-1; D may be TRBD1 (6 bases). This CDR3 region has 13 residues. Germline CDR1 SGHAT, CDR2 FQNNGV. V shed 4 bases and J shed 7 bases, with 13 bases lying between them. The CDR3: CASSSARGLEAFF. DNA of the CDR3: TGTGCCAGCAGCTCAGCTCGGGGGCTTGAAGCTTTCTTT.

This sequence joins TRBV6-2 or TRBV6-3 and TRBJ1-1, with no clear D. The ends were cut back, 1 base at V and 1 base at J, with 7 bases in the middle. The CDR3 covers 14 residues. In germline, CDR1 is MNHEY, CDR2 SVGEGT. The CDR3 DNA reads as TGTGCCAGCAGTTACTTGAAATCGAACACTGAAGCTTTCTTT. Its protein is CASSYLKSNTEAFF.

V and J are TRBV6-2 or TRBV6-3 and TRBJ2-2; D not certain. Germline V lookup: CDR1 MNHEY, CDR2 SVGEGT. With 6 bases removed from V and 5 bases from J, the gap between germline ends came to 10 bases. This CDR3 region has 13 residues. CDR3 nucleotide sequence: TGTGCCAGCAGCTTGGGTCAAACCGGGGAGCTGTTTTTT. Protein product: CASSLGQTGELFF.

The chain recombines TRBV7-3 with TRBJ2-7; no reliable D call. This CDR3 is 14 amino acids long. Germline CDR1 SGHTA, CDR2 FQGTGA. The V and J ends lost 5 bases and 1 base respectively, with 12 bases between them. CDR3 DNA: TGTGCCAGCAGCCCCCAAGTCGGTTCCTACGAGCAGTACTTC. Translated, it gives CASSPQVGSYEQYF.

Ten or more counts support this clone. This chain uses TRBV20-1 with TRBJ1-1; no firm D call. This CDR3 has 16 residues. The V end was cut by 3 bases, the J end by 4 bases, with 21 bases between. Germline lookup yields CDR1 DFQATT and CDR2 SNEGSKA (reference sequence). The CDR3 DNA reads as TGCAGTGCTAGTCTCCCCGAGGAGCTGTGGAGCACTGAAGCTTTCTTT. This gives the protein CSASLPEELWSTEAFF.

CDR3 amino acids: CASSQDPQGKEKLFF. The CDR3 DNA reads TGCGCCAGCAGCCAAGACCCCCAGGGAAAGGAAAAACTGTTTTTT. V and J are TRBV4-1 and TRBJ1-4; the D gene is possibly TRBD1 (5 bases). In germline, CDR1 is MGHRA, CDR2 YSYEKL. Trimming took off 0 bases at V and 8 bases at J, with 13 bases between the two ends. The CDR3 sequence is 15 residues long.

The chain carries TRBV19 and TRBJ2-7; 8 bases map to TRBD2. The CDR3 has 16 residues. In germline, CDR1 is LNHDA, CDR2 SQIVND (reference sequence). Trimming removed 9 bases from V and 1 base from J; junction bases left unmatched: 14. The CDR3 DNA reads TGTGCCAGCGGGGGGGTGAGGGCTAGCGGATCCTACGAGCAGTACTTC. Its translation: CASGGVRASGSYEQYF.

The rearrangement links TRBV6-1 to TRBJ1-1, with D possibly TRBD1 on 5 matching bases. The germline V and J ends were trimmed by 2 bases and 0 bases, with 13 bases remaining between them. The CDR3 contains 16 residues. Germline values: CDR1 MNHNS, CDR2 SASEGT. The CDR3 sequence: CASSEPQGRLNTEAFF. CDR3 coding DNA: TGTGCCAGCAGTGAACCTCAGGGCAGACTGAACACTGAAGCTTTCTTT.

The rearrangement joins TRBV14 to TRBJ2-7; D not resolved. Germline loops: CDR1 SGHDN, CDR2 FVKESK. The CDR3 spans 13 residues. Trimming took 4 bases from V and 0 from J, leaving 7 bases between them. The CDR3 protein is CASSLRGSYEQYF. The CDR3 DNA reads TGTGCCAGCAGCCTTAGAGGCTCCTACGAGCAGTACTTC. The variable domain in full, completed from reference TRBV14 and TRBJ2-7, reads EAGVTQFPSHSVIEKGQTVTLRCDPISGHDNLYWYRRVMGKEIKFLLHFVKESKQDESGMPNNRFLAERTGGTYSTLKVQPAELEDSGVYFCASSLRGSYEQYFGPGTRLTVT.

The rearrangement joins TRBV6-5 to TRBJ1-3; D unclear. V was shortened by 5 bases and J by 0 bases, with 11 bases between the two germline ends. CDR1 MNHEY and CDR2 SVGAGI come from the germline V gene. The CDR3 has 15 residues. CDR3: CASSNRRDSGNTIYF. CDR3 coding DNA: TGTGCCAGCAGTAACCGACGGGACTCTGGAAACACCATATATTTT.

This clone was recorded a few times. The J gene is TRBJ2-1, the V gene TRBV14; 13 bases map to TRBD2. Germline assignment: CDR1 SGHDN and CDR2 FVKESK. The CDR3 extends over 18 amino acids. With V trimmed by 4 bases and J by 8 bases, 14 bases remained unmatched. For the CDR3, the DNA is TGTGCCAGCAGCCCGGGACTAGCGGGATGGAGTGGGAAAGATGAGCAGTTCTTC. Translation gives CASSPGLAGWSGKDEQFF.

The rearrangement uses TRBV11-2 and TRBJ1-1, with unresolved D. CDR1 and CDR2 from the germline V gene are SGHAT and FQNNGV. Trimming cost V 3 bases and J 1 base, with 12 bases left between them. The CDR3 contains 15 residues. CDR3 amino acids: CASSFQIVENTEAFF. Written as DNA, the CDR3 is TGTGCCAGCAGCTTCCAGATTGTAGAGAACACTGAAGCTTTCTTT.

The chain joins TRBV6-5 to TRBJ2-7; TRBD2 might be the D (5 bases). The germline V gene has CDR1 MNHEY and CDR2 SVGAGI. This CDR3 spans 11 amino acids. V gave up 2 bases and J gave up 7 bases, with 6 bases separating them. This CDR3 reads CASSYGEEQYF. Here the CDR3 DNA reads TGTGCCAGCAGTTACGGGGAGGAGCAGTACTTC.

The rearrangement joins TRBV4-3 to TRBJ2-3; 8 bases align to TRBD1. Germline CDR1 reads LGHNA; CDR2 reads YSLEER. After removal of 2 bases from V and 0 bases from J, the junction contained 7 bases not matched to a gene. The CDR3 totals 17 residues. DNA for the CDR3: TGCGCCAGCAGCCAAAGCCATAGACAGGGGAGCACAGATACGCAGTATTTT. It codes for CASSQSHRQGSTDTQYF.

The V gene is TRBV2, the J gene TRBJ1-5, with TRBD1 as a possible D gene (5 bases). Between the trimmed V and J ends, which lost 6 bases and 13 bases, there was a span of 13 bases. The CDR3 runs 11 residues. The germline gives CDR1 SNHLY, CDR2 FYNNEI. Here the CDR3 reads CASRGRGTQHF. In DNA form, the CDR3 reads TGTGCCAGCAGGGGGCGGGGGACTCAGCATTTT. Together with reference TRBV2 and TRBJ1-5, the CDR3 gives the full variable domain: EPEVTQTPSHQVTQMGQEVILRCVPISNHLYFYWYRQILGQKVEFLVSFYNNEISEKSEIFDDQFSVERPDGSNFTLKIRSTKLEDSAMYFCASRGRGTQHFGDGTRLSIL.

The rearrangement joins TRBV30 to TRBJ2-5; 8 bases fit TRBD2. CDR1 is GTSNPN and CDR2 is SVGIG in the germline V gene (reference sequence). V shed 5 bases, J shed 7 bases, and the junction held 9 bases outside the gene matches. The CDR3 contains 13 residues. This CDR3 is CAWRAGVLATQYF. The CDR3 coding sequence is TGTGCCTGGCGAGCGGGGGTGTTGGCGACCCAGTACTTC.

V is TRBV12-5 and J is TRBJ2-7; possible D gene TRBD2, 5 bases. Germline values: CDR1 LGHNT, CDR2 FRNRAP. The CDR3 length is 13 residues. Trimming took off 1 base at V and 4 bases at J, with 8 bases between the two ends. The CDR3 protein is CASGLERGYEQYF. CDR3 sequence (DNA): TGTGCTAGTGGTTTGGAACGGGGTTACGAGCAGTACTTC. Drawing the rest from reference TRBV12-5 and TRBJ2-7, the complete variable domain is DARVTQTPRHKVTEMGQEVTMRCQPILGHNTVFWYRQTMMQGLELLAYFRNRAPLDDSGMPKDRFSAEMPDATLATLKIQPSEPRDSAVYFCASGLERGYEQYFGPGTRLTVT.

The chain employs TRBV15 and TRBJ1-2, with D unresolved. V was pared by 0 bases and J by 1 base, with 3 bases between. Germline values: CDR1 LNHNV, CDR2 YYDKDF (reference sequence). The CDR3 covers 13 residues. CDR3 DNA: TGTGCCACCAGCAGAGAGCATAACTATGGCTACACCTTC. It is translated as CATSREHNYGYTF.

This rearrangement joins TRBV28 to TRBJ1-1; 7 nucleotides match TRBD1. The CDR3 runs to 16 residues. The V and J ends lost 5 bases and 1 base, in that order; junction bases with no gene match: 10. Germline assignment: CDR1 MDHEN and CDR2 SYDVKM. CDR3 amino acids: CASSHGTVGWNTEAFF. Written as DNA, the CDR3 is TGTGCCAGCAGTCACGGGACAGTTGGATGGAACACTGAAGCTTTCTTT.

V usage is TRBV7-3 and J usage is TRBJ2-5; D may be TRBD2 (6 bases). V was shortened by 2 bases and J by 2 bases, with 9 bases between the two germline ends. The CDR3 contains 14 residues. Germline CDR1 SGHTA, CDR2 FQGTGA. Here the CDR3 DNA reads TGTGCCAGCAGCTTACTAGCGCAACAAGAGACCCAGTACTTC. Translating gives CASSLLAQQETQYF. The full variable domain, in which reference TRBV7-3 and TRBJ2-5 provide the parts outside the CDR3, is GAGVSQTPSNKVTEKGKYVELRCDPISGHTALYWYRQSLGQGPEFLIYFQGTGAADDSGLPNDRFFAVRPEGSVSTLKIQRTERGDSAVYLCASSLLAQQETQYFGPGTRLLVL.

The rearrangement joins TRBV28 to TRBJ2-6, with D tentatively TRBD2 (6 bases). Germline values: CDR1 MDHEN, CDR2 SYDVKM. The germline V and J ends were trimmed by 11 bases and 0 bases, with 11 bases remaining between them. CDR3 length: 14 residues. DNA of the CDR3: TGTGCCGCGGAGGGAGTCTCTGGGGCCAACGTCCTGACTTTC. This encodes CAAEGVSGANVLTF.

The V gene is TRBV7-6, the J gene TRBJ1-1; 8 nucleotides align to TRBD1. The CDR3 covers 16 residues. J lost 0 bases, V lost 5 bases, and 8 bases had no gene match. The V gene's germline CDR1 is SGHVS and CDR2 FNYEAQ. CDR3 in amino acids: CASSATRGHMNTEAFF. CDR3 DNA: TGTGCCAGCAGCGCCACCAGGGGGCACATGAACACTGAAGCTTTCTTT.

This clone appeared a single time. In DNA form, the CDR3 reads TGTGCCAGCAGTTTGGGACAGGGGAGGGGGGACGCTGAAGCTTTCTTT. Translating gives CASSLGQGRGDAEAFF. The chain joins TRBV6-5 to TRBJ1-1; 10 bases map to TRBD1. In germline, CDR1 is MNHEY, CDR2 SVGAGI. J gave up 6 bases and V 4 bases, and 11 bases lay outside the gene matches. The length of the CDR3 is 16 residues.

The chain uses TRBV19 and TRBJ2-1; 8 bases are shared with TRBD2. CDR1 and CDR2 (germline): LNHDA, SQIVND (reference sequence). The CDR3 contains 16 residues. J lost 4 bases, V lost 3 bases, and 8 bases had no gene match. CDR3 loop: CASSIAGLALYNEQFF. DNA for the CDR3: TGTGCCAGTAGTATCGCCGGACTAGCCCTTTACAATGAGCAGTTCTTC.

J is TRBJ1-4 and V is TRBV2; 7 bases are a match to TRBD1. This CDR3 spans 14 amino acids. Germline assignment: CDR1 SNHLY and CDR2 FYNNEI. The ends lost 6 bases at V and 6 bases at J; junction bases unmatched: 7. As DNA, the CDR3 is TGTGCCAGCAGCCGAGACAGGGATGATGAAAAACTGTTTTTT. Translated: CASSRDRDDEKLFF.

The chain links TRBV19 to TRBJ2-2; tentatively, D is TRBD1 (6 bases). The CDR3 runs 14 residues. Trimming stripped 6 bases from V and 4 bases from J, with 12 bases between. Germline CDR1 LNHDA, CDR2 SQIVND (reference sequence). CDR3 nucleotide sequence: TGTGCCAGTAGACTCGCCAGGGGCACCGGGGAGCTGTTTTTT. The encoded protein is CASRLARGTGELFF. Based on the CDR3 plus reference TRBV19 and TRBJ2-2, the full variable domain is DGGITQSPKYLFRKEGQNVTLSCEQNLNHDAMYWYRQDPGQGLRLIYYSQIVNDFQKGDIAEGYSVSREKKESFPLTVTSAQKNPTAFYLCASRLARGTGELFFGEGSRLTVL.

The chain carries TRBV6-2 or TRBV6-3 and TRBJ2-7; 10 nucleotides align to TRBD1. With 5 bases clipped from V and 6 bases from J, the junction kept 7 bases outside the gene matches. CDR1 is MNHEY and CDR2 is SVGEGT in the germline V gene. The CDR3 sequence is 14 residues long. CDR3: CASSQRQGAGEQYF. CDR3 bases: TGTGCCAGCAGTCAGAGACAGGGGGCCGGCGAGCAGTACTTC.